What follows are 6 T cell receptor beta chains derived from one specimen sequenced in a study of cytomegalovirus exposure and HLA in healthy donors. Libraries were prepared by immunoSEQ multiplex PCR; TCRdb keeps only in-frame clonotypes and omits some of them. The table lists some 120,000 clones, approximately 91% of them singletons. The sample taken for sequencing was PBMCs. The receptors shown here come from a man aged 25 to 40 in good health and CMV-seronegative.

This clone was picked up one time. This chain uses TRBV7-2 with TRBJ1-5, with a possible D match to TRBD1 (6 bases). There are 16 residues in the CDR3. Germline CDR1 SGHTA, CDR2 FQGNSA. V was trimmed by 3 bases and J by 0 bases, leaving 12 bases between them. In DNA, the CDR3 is TGTGCCAGCAGCTTCTTCTTCAGGGGTAGCAATCAGCCCCAGCATTTT. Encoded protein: CASSFFFRGSNQPQHF.

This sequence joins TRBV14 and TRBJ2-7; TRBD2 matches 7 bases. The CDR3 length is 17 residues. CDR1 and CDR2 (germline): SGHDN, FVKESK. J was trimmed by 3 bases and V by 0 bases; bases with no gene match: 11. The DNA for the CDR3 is TGTGCCAGCAGCCAAGAGGGGTCTGGGCTAGCGGACTACGAGCAGTACTTC. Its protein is CASSQEGSGLADYEQYF.

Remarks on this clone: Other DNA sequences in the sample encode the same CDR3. Written as DNA, the CDR3 is TGTGCCTGGAGTGTGGCCGGGGATCAGCCCCAGCATTTT. Translating gives CAWSVAGDQPQHF. The chain combines TRBV30 with TRBJ1-5, with D hard to call. Trimming shortened V by 0 bases and J by 5 bases, and 8 bases separated the two germline ends. The CDR3 is 13 residues long. Germline lookup yields CDR1 GTSNPN and CDR2 SVGIG (reference sequence).

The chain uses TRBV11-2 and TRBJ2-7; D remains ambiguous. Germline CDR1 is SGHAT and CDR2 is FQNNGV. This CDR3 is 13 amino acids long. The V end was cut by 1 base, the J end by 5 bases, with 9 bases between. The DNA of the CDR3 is TGTGCCAGCAGCTTAGGGCGGTTGGACGAGCAGTACTTC. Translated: CASSLGRLDEQYF.

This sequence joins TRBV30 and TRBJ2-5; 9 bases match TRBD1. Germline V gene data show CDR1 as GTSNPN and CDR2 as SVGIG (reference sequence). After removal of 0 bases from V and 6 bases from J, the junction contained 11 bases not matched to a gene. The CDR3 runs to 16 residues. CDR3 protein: CAWSVFPKTGGQTQYF. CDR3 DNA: TGTGCCTGGAGTGTATTTCCTAAGACAGGGGGACAGACCCAGTACTTC.

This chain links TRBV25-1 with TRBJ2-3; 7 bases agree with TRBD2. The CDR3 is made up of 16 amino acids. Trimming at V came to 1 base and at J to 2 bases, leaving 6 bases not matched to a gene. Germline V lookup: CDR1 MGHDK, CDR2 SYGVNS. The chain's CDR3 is CASSEWSSGDTDTQYF. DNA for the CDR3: TGTGCCAGCAGTGAATGGTCCAGCGGGGACACAGATACGCAGTATTTT. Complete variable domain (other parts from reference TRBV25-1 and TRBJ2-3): EADIYQTPRYLVIGTGKKITLECSQTMGHDKMYWYQQDPGMELHLIHYSYGVNSTEKGDLSSESTVSRIRTEHFPLTLESARPSHTSQYLCASSEWSSGDTDTQYFGPGTRLTVL.